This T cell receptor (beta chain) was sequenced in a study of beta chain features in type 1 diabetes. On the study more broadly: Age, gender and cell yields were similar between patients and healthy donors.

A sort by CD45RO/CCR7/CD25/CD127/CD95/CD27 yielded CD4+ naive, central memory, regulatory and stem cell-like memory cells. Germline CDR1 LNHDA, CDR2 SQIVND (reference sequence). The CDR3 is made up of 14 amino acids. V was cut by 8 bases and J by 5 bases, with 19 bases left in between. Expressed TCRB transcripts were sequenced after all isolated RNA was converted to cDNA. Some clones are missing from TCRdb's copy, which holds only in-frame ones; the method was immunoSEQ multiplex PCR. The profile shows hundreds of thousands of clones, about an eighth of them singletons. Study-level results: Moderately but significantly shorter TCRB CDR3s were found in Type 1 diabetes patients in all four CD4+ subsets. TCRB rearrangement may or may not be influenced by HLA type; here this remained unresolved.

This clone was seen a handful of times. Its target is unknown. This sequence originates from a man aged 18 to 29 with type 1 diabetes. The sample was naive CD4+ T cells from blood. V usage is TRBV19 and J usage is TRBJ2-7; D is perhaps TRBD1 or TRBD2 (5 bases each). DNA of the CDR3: TGTGCCAGTGGGATCCAGGGAGATCATAACGAGCAGTACTTC. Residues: CASGIQGDHNEQYF.